Below, 17 T cell receptor beta chains from the same sample are listed, as sequenced in a study of blood T cell repertoires in COVID-19. Sequencing was performed with immunoSEQ multiplex PCR; in TCRdb, only in-frame clones are kept and a portion is missing. The profile shows around 210,000 clones, approximately 85% of them singletons. Sequenced: peripheral blood. The source of these receptors is a man aged 45-65 years with COVID-19, enrolled during active disease.

The chain employs TRBV5-6 and TRBJ2-5, with a tentative D call TRBD1 (8 bases). V dropped 6 bases and J dropped 5 bases, with 23 bases sitting between them. CDR3 length equals 16 residues. CDR1 and CDR2 (germline): SGHDT, YYEEEE. The CDR3 is CASTTGGAGSLETQYF. CDR3 nucleotide sequence: TGTGCCAGCACTACAGGGGGGGCGGGATCCTTGGAGACCCAGTACTTC.

V is TRBV9 and J is TRBJ1-1; 7 bases align to TRBD1. The CDR3 has 16 amino acids. Germline loops: CDR1 SGDLS, CDR2 YYNGEE. The V segment lost 1 base and the J segment 3 bases; nucleotides outside the gene matches: 9. As DNA, the CDR3 is TGTGCCAGCAGCGTAAACAGGGGATGGGAGGACACTGAAGCTTTCTTT. Residues: CASSVNRGWEDTEAFF.

The chain links TRBV5-1 to TRBJ2-5; D perhaps matches TRBD1 (6 bases). V was cut by 0 bases and J by 5 bases, with 11 bases left in between. This CDR3 spans 14 amino acids. Germline V CDR1 and CDR2: SGHRS, YFSETQ. CDR3 residues: CASSLELRGETQYF. Here the CDR3 DNA reads TGCGCCAGCAGCTTGGAACTGAGGGGGGAGACCCAGTACTTC.

The chain has TRBV15 and TRBJ1-4; 7 bases are a match to TRBD1. The CDR3 runs 15 residues. Germline values: CDR1 LNHNV, CDR2 YYDKDF (reference sequence). Germline trimming cut 2 bases from V and 5 bases from J; bases unmatched to any gene: 5. DNA of the CDR3: TGTGCCACCAGCAGACCCGGGACAGAAAATGAAAAACTGTTTTTT. Protein product: CATSRPGTENEKLFF.

The CDR3 DNA is TGTGCCAGCAGCCCCGGGGCGGGACTAGCGGGGGGAGAGACCCAGTACTTC. This encodes CASSPGAGLAGGETQYF. This chain uses TRBV3-1 (or the pseudogene TRBV3-2) with TRBJ2-5; 15 bases fit TRBD2. V was clipped by 4 bases and J by 4 bases; unmatched bases: 7. The CDR3 sequence is 17 residues long. Germline V gene lookup returns CDR1 LGHDT and CDR2 YNNKEL (reference sequence).

V and J are TRBV6-1 and TRBJ1-4; 7 bases agree with TRBD1. V gave up 2 bases and J gave up 8 bases; unmatched junction bases: 5. This CDR3 contains 14 residues. Germline CDR1 and CDR2: MNHNS and SASEGT. The CDR3 sequence: CASSESGQYEKLFF. The CDR3 coding sequence is TGTGCCAGCAGTGAATCGGGACAGTACGAAAAACTGTTTTTT.

This chain connects TRBV10-2 to TRBJ2-7, with 9 bases matching TRBD2. V lost 7 bases and J lost 6; bases outside the gene matches: 13. CDR3 length: 15 residues. The germline gives CDR1 WSHSY, CDR2 SAAADI. As DNA, the CDR3 is TGCGCCAGCACCCCTAGCGGGGTGTCTATCGGCGAGCAGTACTTC. Its protein product is CASTPSGVSIGEQYF.

V gene TRBV11-3 combines with J gene TRBJ2-2, with 9 positions matching TRBD1. V trimming: 4 bases; J trimming: 6 bases; junction bases outside the gene matches: 9. The CDR3 contains 16 residues. Germline values: CDR1 SGHNT, CDR2 YENEEA. CDR3 in amino acids: CASSSTGTGLAGELFF. CDR3 bases: TGTGCCAGCAGCTCCACCGGGACAGGGCTTGCCGGGGAGCTGTTTTTT.

This clone was detected only a few times. The gene calls are TRBV3-1 (or the pseudogene TRBV3-2) and TRBJ1-1, with D perhaps matching TRBD1 (5 bases). V lost 1 base and J lost 1, with 13 bases in between. The germline V gene encodes CDR1 LGHDT and CDR2 YNNKEL (reference sequence). The CDR3 is 16 amino acids. CDR3 sequence: CASSQVAKTGNTEAFF. The DNA for the CDR3 is TGTGCCAGCAGCCAAGTAGCCAAAACAGGGAACACTGAAGCTTTCTTT.

The V call is TRBV15, the J call TRBJ2-1, with 7 bases matching TRBD2. With V trimmed by 1 base and J by 4 bases, 4 bases remained unmatched. Germline V gene lookup returns CDR1 LNHNV and CDR2 YYDKDF (reference sequence). The length of the CDR3 is 15 residues. The CDR3 loop reads CATSRGQGGYNEQFF. CDR3 nucleotide sequence: TGTGCCACCAGCAGAGGGCAGGGAGGGTACAATGAGCAGTTCTTC.

The gene calls are TRBV5-1 and TRBJ1-1; a weak D match, TRBD1 (6 bases). The CDR3 runs 13 residues. Germline assignment: CDR1 SGHRS and CDR2 YFSETQ. Trimming shortened V by 4 bases and J by 4 bases, and 11 bases separated the two germline ends. CDR3 residues: CASSVDSFTEAFF. The DNA of the CDR3 is TGCGCCAGCAGCGTGGACAGCTTCACTGAAGCTTTCTTT.

This rearrangement joins TRBV10-3 to TRBJ2-5; D possibly corresponds to TRBD1 (6 bases). This CDR3 contains 11 residues. V lost 10 bases and J lost 2, with 8 bases in between. The V gene's germline CDR1 is ENHRY and CDR2 SYGVKD. The CDR3 DNA sequence: TGTGCCACCGGACAGCAAGAGACCCAGTACTTC. It yields the protein CATGQQETQYF.

V gene TRBV7-9 combines with J gene TRBJ2-3; 7 bases align to TRBD2. Germline V gives CDR1 SEHNR, CDR2 FQNEAQ (reference sequence). The CDR3 consists of 16 residues. The V segment lost 5 bases and the J segment 4 bases; nucleotides outside the gene matches: 12. CDR3 sequence reads: CASSPHGGGRPDTQYF. CDR3 coding DNA: TGTGCCAGCAGCCCTCATGGCGGGGGACGCCCAGATACGCAGTATTTT. Together with reference TRBV7-9 and TRBJ2-3, the CDR3 gives the full variable domain: DTGVSQNPRHKITKRGQNVTFRCDPISEHNRLYWYRQTLGQGPEFLTYFQNEAQLEKSRLLSDRFSAERPKGSFSTLEIQRTEQGDSAMYLCASSPHGGGRPDTQYFGPGTRLTVL.

The rearrangement joins TRBV29-1 to TRBJ2-7, with 8 bases identical to TRBD1. CDR3 length equals 14 residues. V shed 6 bases, J shed 3 bases, and the junction held 10 bases outside the gene matches. The V gene's germline CDR1 is SQVTM and CDR2 ANQGSEA. CDR3 in amino acids: CSVYPGQENYEQYF. In nucleotides, the CDR3 is TGCAGCGTCTATCCGGGACAGGAGAACTACGAGCAGTACTTC.

The chain couples TRBV30 to TRBJ1-4; no reliable D call. The germline CDR1 and CDR2 sequences are GTSNPN and SVGIG (reference sequence). V was trimmed by 2 bases and J by 0 bases, leaving 16 bases between them. CDR3 length: 17 residues. The CDR3 sequence: CAWSLEIPGSTNEKLFF. CDR3 bases: TGTGCCTGGAGTTTAGAAATCCCGGGATCAACTAATGAAAAACTGTTTTTT.

This clone showed up just once. This chain uses TRBV6-6 with TRBJ1-5; possible D gene TRBD1, 6 bases. Looked up from germline, CDR1 is MNHNY and CDR2 is SVGAGI (reference sequence). V was pared by 6 bases and J by 1 base, with 13 bases between. This CDR3 has 15 residues. The CDR3: CASRQQGTSNQPQHF. The DNA of the CDR3 is TGTGCCAGCAGGCAGCAGGGGACGAGCAATCAGCCCCAGCATTTT.

The rearrangement joins TRBV24-1 to TRBJ1-5, with D tentatively TRBD1 (5 bases). CDR3 length: 15 amino acids. The germline V gene has CDR1 KGHDR and CDR2 SFDVKD. Trimming removed 5 bases at V and 2 bases at J, with 12 bases between. Here the CDR3 reads CATSARGVGNQPQHF. CDR3 in DNA: TGTGCCACCAGTGCCCGGGGGGTGGGCAATCAGCCCCAGCATTTT.